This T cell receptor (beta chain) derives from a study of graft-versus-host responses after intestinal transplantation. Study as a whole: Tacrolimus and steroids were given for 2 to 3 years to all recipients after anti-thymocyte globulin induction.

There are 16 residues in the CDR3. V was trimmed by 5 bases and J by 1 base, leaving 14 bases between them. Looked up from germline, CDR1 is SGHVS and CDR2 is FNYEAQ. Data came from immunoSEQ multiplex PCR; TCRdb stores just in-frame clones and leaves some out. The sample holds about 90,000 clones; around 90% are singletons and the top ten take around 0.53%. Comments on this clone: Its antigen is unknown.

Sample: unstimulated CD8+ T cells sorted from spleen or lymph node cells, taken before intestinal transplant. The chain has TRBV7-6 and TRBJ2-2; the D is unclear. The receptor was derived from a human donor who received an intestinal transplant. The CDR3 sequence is CASSQTAFLNTGELFF. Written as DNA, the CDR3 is TGTGCCAGCAGCCAAACTGCCTTTCTGAACACCGGGGAGCTGTTTTTT.